The 19 T cell receptor beta chains below were found in one sample sequenced in a study of cytomegalovirus exposure and HLA in healthy donors. Use of 60 Vbeta and 13 Jbeta primers characterized the PCR. Data came from immunoSEQ multiplex PCR; TCRdb stores just in-frame clones and leaves some out. The sample lists some 180,000 clones; approximately 80% were seen once. Sequenced: PBMCs. These receptors originate from a man between 18 and 35 years old in good health and CMV-seronegative.

This clone appeared a few times. V and J are TRBV4-2 and TRBJ1-2, with D possibly TRBD1 on 6 matching bases. The V gene lost 3 bases and the J gene lost 2 bases, with 16 bases spanning the gap. CDR1 and CDR2 (germline): LGHNA, YNFKEQ. The length of the CDR3 is 16 residues. CDR3 in amino acids: CASSQGLGDTNYGYTF. The DNA for the CDR3 is TGTGCCAGCAGCCAGGGCCTGGGGGACACAAACTATGGCTACACCTTC.

This rearrangement joins TRBV18 to TRBJ2-5; 7 nucleotides line up with TRBD2. CDR3 length: 18 residues. From germline, CDR1 is KGHSH and CDR2 LQKENI. V gave up 2 bases and J gave up 7 bases; unmatched junction bases: 19. The CDR3 DNA reads as TGTGCCAGCTCACCAGAAGGTTCCGACCCTAGCGGTCAGGCGACCCAGTACTTC. Encoded protein: CASSPEGSDPSGQATQYF.

J is TRBJ2-7 and V is TRBV27; perhaps TRBD2 as D (6 bases). The CDR3 totals 15 residues. The V end was cut by 2 bases, the J end by 5 bases, with 16 bases between. Germline values: CDR1 MNHEY, CDR2 SMNVEV (reference sequence). CDR3 region: CASSLEGQGGHEQYF. The DNA for the CDR3 is TGTGCCAGCAGTTTAGAGGGCCAGGGAGGCCACGAGCAGTACTTC.

V usage is TRBV7-2 and J usage is TRBJ2-5, with TRBD2 matching 9 bases. The CDR3 is made up of 16 amino acids. J lost 5 bases, V lost 3 bases, and 10 bases had no gene match. The germline V gene has CDR1 SGHTA and CDR2 FQGNSA. DNA of the CDR3: TGTGCCAGCAGCTTCCCAACTAGCGGGCTGGGGGAGACCCAGTACTTC. Encoded protein: CASSFPTSGLGETQYF.

J is TRBJ2-2 and V is TRBV6-5; the match to TRBD2 covers 8 bases. The V gene end was trimmed by 0 bases and the J gene end by 5 bases; junction bases not matched to a gene: 5. This CDR3 is built from 16 residues. The germline gives CDR1 MNHEY, CDR2 SVGAGI. CDR3 region: CASSYSSGGGTGELFF. Here the CDR3 DNA reads TGTGCCAGCAGTTACTCGAGCGGGGGCGGGACCGGGGAGCTGTTTTTT.

V usage is TRBV25-1 and J usage is TRBJ2-5, with 8 bases fitting TRBD2. With V trimmed by 6 bases and J by 5 bases, 2 bases remained unmatched. The CDR3 is 12 amino acids. Germline-derived CDR1 and CDR2 are MGHDK and SYGVNS. CDR3 DNA: TGTGCCAGCAGCTCGGGGGGGGAGACCCAGTACTTC. Its translation: CASSSGGETQYF.

CDR3: CASSATGGWETQYF. CDR3 in DNA: TGTGCCAGCAGTGCTACAGGGGGCTGGGAGACCCAGTACTTC. The V and J genes are TRBV6-1 and TRBJ2-5; the match to TRBD1 covers 9 bases. CDR3 length equals 14 residues. CDR1 and CDR2 (germline): MNHNS, SASEGT. After removal of 4 bases from V and 5 bases from J, the junction contained 5 bases not matched to a gene.

This rearrangement joins TRBV18 to TRBJ1-1; no clear D. The CDR3 has 15 amino acids. Germline lookup yields CDR1 KGHSH and CDR2 LQKENI. The V end was cut by 3 bases, the J end by 2 bases, with 13 bases between. In DNA, the CDR3 is TGTGCCAGCTCACCGCAGCGGGCAGGCAACACTGAAGCTTTCTTT. It translates to CASSPQRAGNTEAFF.

The chain employs TRBV6-1 and TRBJ2-5, with a weak D call TRBD1 (6 bases). Trimming cost V 10 bases and J 0 bases, with 18 bases left between them. In germline, CDR1 is MNHNS, CDR2 SASEGT. This CDR3 is built from 15 residues. CDR3 DNA: TGTGCCACCACTTCCGGGACACCGTACCAAGAGACCCAGTACTTC. Amino acid sequence: CATTSGTPYQETQYF.

The genes are TRBV5-4 and TRBJ1-2; D unclear. CDR1 and CDR2 from the germline V gene are SGHNT and YYREEE (reference sequence). The CDR3 runs 14 residues. V lost 0 bases to trimming and J lost 7 bases, with 13 bases between them. The CDR3 region is CASSLESGRCGYTF. As DNA, the CDR3 is TGTGCCAGCAGCTTGGAGTCAGGTCGGTGTGGCTACACCTTC. The entire variable domain, with the rest obtained from reference TRBV5-4 and TRBJ1-2, is as follows: ETGVTQSPTHLIKTRGQQVTLRCSSQSGHNTVSWYQQALGQGPQFIFQYYREEENGRGNFPPRFSGLQFPNYSSELNVNALELDDSALYLCASSLESGRCGYTFGSGTRLTVV.

V gene TRBV7-8 combines with J gene TRBJ2-7; D is perhaps TRBD2 (5 bases). The length of the CDR3 is 14 residues. The germline V gene encodes CDR1 SGHVS and CDR2 FQNEAQ. V was trimmed by 0 bases and J by 3 bases, leaving 9 bases between them. This chain's CDR3 is CASSLAGKGYEQYF. Here the CDR3 DNA reads TGTGCCAGCAGCTTAGCCGGGAAAGGCTACGAGCAGTACTTC.

The chain employs TRBV18 and TRBJ1-5, with a possible D match to TRBD1 (5 bases). Germline V CDR1 and CDR2: KGHSH, LQKENI. The V and J ends lost 6 bases and 7 bases respectively, with 13 bases between them. This CDR3 comprises 13 residues. CDR3 protein: CASSGGYGQPQHF. The CDR3 nucleotides read TGTGCCAGCTCTGGGGGGTACGGGCAGCCCCAGCATTTT.

In DNA form, the CDR3 reads TGTGCCTGGAGCGGGGACAGGGGAGTCTACGAGCAGTACTTC. As protein: CAWSGDRGVYEQYF. The V gene is TRBV30, the J gene TRBJ2-5; 10 bases are shared with TRBD1. The tail of the sequence fits TRBJ2-7 better, so the J call may be wrong. CDR1 and CDR2 (germline): GTSNPN, SVGIG (reference sequence). The CDR3 loop spans 14 amino acids.

This clone was recorded a few times. The J gene is TRBJ2-6, the V gene TRBV30; D uncertain. The CDR3 is 15 residues long. Germline-derived CDR1 and CDR2 are GTSNPN and SVGIG (reference sequence). V lost 2 bases to trimming and J lost 0 bases, with 8 bases between them. The CDR3 sequence is CAWSPLASGANVLTF. The CDR3 region has the DNA TGTGCCTGGAGTCCCCTGGCCTCTGGGGCCAACGTCCTGACTTTC.

The chain links TRBV9 to TRBJ1-4, with D maybe TRBD1 (5 bases). CDR1 and CDR2 (germline): SGDLS, YYNGEE. V gave up 2 bases and J gave up 4 bases, with 9 bases separating them. CDR3 length: 14 amino acids. The CDR3 coding sequence is TGTGCCAGCAGCGTGACAGAAGTTAATGAAAAACTGTTTTTT. Residues: CASSVTEVNEKLFF.

The chain recombines TRBV7-2 with TRBJ1-4, with D possibly being TRBD1 (6 bases). CDR1 is SGHTA, CDR2 FQGNSA, per germline. V was trimmed by 5 bases and J by 8 bases, leaving 18 bases between them. The CDR3 contains 15 residues. CDR3 amino acids: CASSPPMGAGEKLFF. DNA for the CDR3: TGTGCCAGCAGCCCTCCGATGGGGGCTGGGGAAAAACTGTTTTTT.

The rearrangement uses TRBV4-2 and TRBJ2-6, with D uncertain. Trimming left V 1 base short and J 0 bases short, with 7 bases between. Per the germline V gene, CDR1 is LGHNA and CDR2 is YNFKEQ. The CDR3 loop spans 16 amino acids. CDR3 loop: CASSQVSLSGANVLTF. For the CDR3, the DNA is TGTGCCAGCAGCCAAGTAAGCCTCTCTGGGGCCAACGTCCTGACTTTC.

V and J are TRBV7-9 and TRBJ2-4; D unclear. CDR1 and CDR2 from the germline V gene are SEHNR and FQNEAQ (reference sequence). The CDR3 is made up of 15 amino acids. V lost 5 bases to trimming and J lost 0 bases, with 11 bases between them. CDR3 in DNA: TGTGCCAGCAGCCCCCCAGGTTTAGCCAAAAACATTCAGTACTTC. Its translation is CASSPPGLAKNIQYF.

The rearrangement uses TRBV28 and TRBJ1-2, with D unclear. There are 14 residues in the CDR3. V was shortened by 6 bases and J by 8 bases, with 19 bases between the two germline ends. Germline CDR1 and CDR2: MDHEN and SYDVKM. CDR3 sequence (DNA): TGTGCCAGCAGCTCCGCCGGACTGGCCTACGGCTACACCTTC. It specifies CASSSAGLAYGYTF.